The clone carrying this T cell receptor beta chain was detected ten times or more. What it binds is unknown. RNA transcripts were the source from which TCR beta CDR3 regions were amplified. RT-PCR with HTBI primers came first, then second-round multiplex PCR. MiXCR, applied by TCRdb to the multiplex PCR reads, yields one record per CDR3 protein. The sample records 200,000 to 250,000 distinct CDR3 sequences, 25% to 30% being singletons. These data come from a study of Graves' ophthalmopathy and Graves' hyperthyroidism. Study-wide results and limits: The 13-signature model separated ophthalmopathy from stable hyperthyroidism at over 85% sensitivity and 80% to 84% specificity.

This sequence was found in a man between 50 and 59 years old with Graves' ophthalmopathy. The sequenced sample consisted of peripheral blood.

CDR3 amino acids: CASSLPVWIRETQYF. DNA for the CDR3: TGTGCCAGCAGCTTACCGGTGTGGATCAGGGAGACCCAGTACTTC. The chain combines TRBV7-2 with TRBJ2-5; no definite D call. Germline-derived CDR1 and CDR2 are SGHTA and FQGNSA. Trimming removed 2 bases at V and 5 bases at J, with 15 bases between. This CDR3 is built from 15 residues.